This T cell receptor beta chain was profiled in a study of radiotherapy plus CTLA-4 blockade in lung cancer. Study-level information: Objective responses were documented in around 19% of patients, with disease control in around 31%.

Using immunoSEQ multiplex PCR, the repertoire was profiled, and TCRdb retains in-frame clones only, with some absent. The data contain 71,000 or so clones, about 87% of them singletons. Germline loops: CDR1 SQVTM, CDR2 ANQGSEA. The V end was cut by 4 bases, the J end by 8 bases, with 11 bases between. The CDR3 loop spans 12 amino acids. Concerning this clone itself: Its antigen is still unknown.

General study results and limits: Per reports, early blood T cell clone dynamics, plus interferon-beta, forecast response most strongly.

The material sequenced was peripheral blood, taken from a patient treated with radiotherapy plus ipilimumab. The chain employs TRBV29-1 and TRBJ2-2; no clear D gene. This TCR came from a human donor with non-small cell lung cancer who had stable disease on radiotherapy plus ipilimumab. Here the CDR3 reads CSVGYAGGELFF. Here the CDR3 DNA reads TGCAGCGTTGGGTACGCTGGTGGGGAGCTGTTTTTT.